The 12 T cell receptor beta chains in this list originate from one sample, sequenced in a study of CD8+ T cells in alopecia areata. Treatment meaning: oral pan-JAK inhibitor, 5-10 mg twice daily. Extracted RNA was reverse transcribed into cDNA, the sequencing template. Profiled with immunoSEQ multiplex PCR; TCRdb holds only in-frame clones, not every one. Of about 210,000 clones in the sample, 64% were seen once. The input for sequencing was CD4+ T cells sorted from blood, taken at week 4, from a patient treated with tofacitinib. Receptor source: a human donor with alopecia areata.

The gene calls are TRBV15 and TRBJ2-7, with 7 bases fitting TRBD1. Per germline, CDR1 LNHNV and CDR2 YYDKDF (reference sequence). With 6 bases clipped from V and 3 bases from J, the junction kept 8 bases outside the gene matches. There are 14 residues in the CDR3. The chain's CDR3 is CATRGNRGIYEQYF. The CDR3 nucleotides read TGTGCCACCAGAGGAAACAGGGGTATCTACGAGCAGTACTTC.

This clone was seen a few times. The chain combines TRBV6-6 with TRBJ1-1; a possible D gene is TRBD1 (5 bases). From germline, CDR1 is MNHNY and CDR2 SVGAGI (reference sequence). Between the trimmed V and J ends, which lost 4 bases and 6 bases, there was a span of 15 bases. The CDR3 runs 14 residues. Here the CDR3 reads CASSSREGVSEAFF. CDR3 sequence (DNA): TGTGCCAGCAGTTCAAGAGAAGGGGTGTCTGAAGCTTTCTTT.

The chain combines TRBV7-9 with TRBJ2-3, with D tentatively TRBD1 or TRBD2 (5 bases each). The germline V gene has CDR1 SEHNR and CDR2 FQNEAQ (reference sequence). V was shortened by 2 bases and J by 2 bases, with 11 bases between the two germline ends. This CDR3 contains 15 residues. The CDR3 reads CASSLRDGYTDTQYF. In DNA, the CDR3 is TGTGCCAGCAGCTTAAGGGACGGATACACAGATACGCAGTATTTT.

J is TRBJ1-1 and V is TRBV7-2, with TRBD1 matching 10 bases. The length of the CDR3 is 15 residues. J lost 1 base, V lost 5 bases, and 4 bases had no gene match. CDR1 is SGHTA, CDR2 FQGNSA, per germline. The DNA for the CDR3 is TGTGCCAGCAGCCTATGGACAGGGGGGAACACTGAAGCTTTCTTT. Amino acid sequence: CASSLWTGGNTEAFF.

The J gene is TRBJ1-5, the V gene TRBV4-2; 8 bases line up with TRBD1. This CDR3 is 15 amino acids long. J gave up 5 bases and V 4 bases, and 7 bases lay outside the gene matches. Per germline, CDR1 LGHNA and CDR2 YNFKEQ. CDR3 DNA: TGTGCCAGCAGCCCCGGACAGGGAGGATATCAGCCCCAGCATTTT. This codes for CASSPGQGGYQPQHF.

This chain joins TRBV4-1 and TRBJ1-1, with a weak D call TRBD1 (5 bases). CDR1 is MGHRA and CDR2 is YSYEKL in the germline V gene. V lost 3 bases and J 2 bases, leaving 22 bases between the germline ends. The CDR3 has 18 residues. This CDR3 is CASSHQGTTVGVNTEAFF. The CDR3 nucleotides are TGCGCCAGCAGCCATCAAGGGACCACCGTCGGGGTAAACACTGAAGCTTTCTTT.

The J gene is TRBJ1-1, the V gene TRBV7-9; perhaps TRBD1 as D (5 bases). The ends were cut back, 5 bases at V and 4 bases at J, with 11 bases in the middle. From germline, CDR1 is SEHNR and CDR2 FQNEAQ (reference sequence). This CDR3 has 13 residues. CDR3 DNA sequence: TGTGCCAGCAGCCCAAGCGGGGGCACTGAAGCTTTCTTT. It yields the protein CASSPSGGTEAFF.

This clone was counted only a few times. V usage is TRBV5-8 and J usage is TRBJ2-5; a weak D match, TRBD2 (5 bases). The V end was cut by 5 bases, the J end by 2 bases, with 10 bases between. The CDR3 has 13 amino acids. The germline V gene has CDR1 SGHTS and CDR2 YDEGEE. CDR3 in amino acids: CASRPRGQETQYF. The CDR3 coding sequence is TGTGCCAGCAGACCCCGGGGACAAGAGACCCAGTACTTC. Full variable domain (remainder filled in from reference TRBV5-8 and TRBJ2-5): EAGVTQSPTHLIKTRGQQATLRCSPISGHTSVYWYQQALGLGLQFLLWYDEGEERNRGNFPPRFSGRQFPNYSSELNVNALELEDSALYLCASRPRGQETQYFGPGTRLLVL.

Only a few counts were recorded for this clone. The V and J genes are TRBV6-5 and TRBJ2-3, with D unclear. The CDR3 totals 14 residues. The V and J ends lost 4 bases and 5 bases respectively, with 13 bases between them. Germline V CDR1 and CDR2: MNHEY, SVGAGI. The CDR3 sequence: CASSSDAYLDTQYF. The CDR3 bases are TGTGCCAGCAGTTCGGACGCGTACTTAGATACGCAGTATTTT.

The J gene is TRBJ2-3, the V gene TRBV29-1, with a weak D call TRBD1 (6 bases). Germline loops: CDR1 SQVTM, CDR2 ANQGSEA. V dropped 6 bases and J dropped 3 bases, with 16 bases sitting between them. The CDR3 totals 14 residues. The CDR3 region is CSVLPGQITDTQYF. In nucleotides, the CDR3 is TGCAGCGTGCTGCCCGGACAGATAACAGATACGCAGTATTTT.

V is TRBV2 and J is TRBJ2-2; no clear D. The germline gives CDR1 SNHLY, CDR2 FYNNEI. This CDR3 is 13 amino acids long. V lost 7 bases to trimming and J lost 0 bases, with 6 bases between them. CDR3 bases: TGTGCCAGCATGAAGACGAACACCGGGGAGCTGTTTTTT. It is translated as CASMKTNTGELFF. Looking up the rest from reference TRBV2 and TRBJ2-2 gives the full variable domain: EPEVTQTPSHQVTQMGQEVILRCVPISNHLYFYWYRQILGQKVEFLVSFYNNEISEKSEIFDDQFSVERPDGSNFTLKIRSTKLEDSAMYFCASMKTNTGELFFGEGSRLTVL.

Here the CDR3 DNA reads TGTGCCAGCAGACTGGGACAGCCCGGGGAGCTGTTTTTT. Its protein product is CASRLGQPGELFF. The chain has TRBV11-3 and TRBJ2-2; TRBD1 agrees at 7 bases. V trimming: 6 bases; J trimming: 6 bases; junction bases outside the gene matches: 4. The CDR3 loop spans 13 amino acids. The V gene's germline CDR1 is SGHNT and CDR2 YENEEA.